This T cell receptor (beta chain) was observed in a study of T-cell reconstitution after alpha-beta-depleted transplantation in children. Notes on the study in general: T-cell numbers and diversity one year post-transplant derived largely from freshly generated T cells. The study traced high day-60 TCRbeta diversity in some patients to surviving recipient T cells and thymic progenitors. Reported findings indicate that, about two months after transplant, alpha-beta T cells came from several hundred expanded clones, which were derived from non-depleted graft cells.

V was shortened by 0 bases and J by 4 bases, with 4 bases between the two germline ends. CDR1 and CDR2 from the germline V gene are SGHAT and FQNNGV. This CDR3 contains 12 residues. This clonotype was recorded many times. Its target is not known. Unique molecular identifiers were used in preparing the TCRbeta library. TCRdb re-called the PCR reads through MiXCR, storing one row per CDR3 protein. This sample has over 45,000 distinct CDR3 sequences, with about a tenth found just once. V and J are TRBV11-2 and TRBJ2-7; D ambiguous. This receptor was taken from a male patient aged 2-10 years who had a stem cell transplant for chronic granulomatous disease, so the T cells may come from the graft donor. This specimen consisted of PBMCs, mostly from graft donor cells, obtained 60 days after TCRalphabeta/CD19-depleted stem cell transplant. This CDR3 reads CASSLDGYEQYF. The CDR3, as DNA: TGTGCCAGCAGCTTAGACGGGTACGAGCAGTACTTC.